This T cell receptor beta chain was identified during a study of immune characterization of retroperitoneal liposarcoma. Germline assignment: CDR1 SGHTA and CDR2 FQGNSA. The CDR3 loop spans 15 amino acids. In TCRdb, the PCR reads were re-called with MiXCR into one record per CDR3 protein. The sample carries approximately 2,500 distinct CDR3 sequences, 35% to 40% recorded once. The gene calls are TRBV7-2 and TRBJ2-1; 10 nucleotides align to TRBD2. The J call may be faulty, since TRBJ2-7 better matches the DNA end. The source is a male donor with retroperitoneal liposarcoma. Sequencing input: tumor tissue. The CDR3 bases are TGTGCCAGCAGCCCAGATAGCGGGAGGTACAATGAGCAGTACTTC. Translation gives CASSPDSGRYNEQYF.